The T cell receptor (beta chain) described here comes from a study of shared T cell receptors in the human thymus. The germline V gene has CDR1 SGDLS and CDR2 YYNGEE. J was trimmed by 0 bases and V by 3 bases; bases with no gene match: 10. This CDR3 contains 18 residues. The data were produced by immunoSEQ multiplex PCR, yet TCRdb's version contains in-frame clones alone and is incomplete. The sample records 500,000 to 850,000 clones, more than 70% being singletons. These data were also filed under a second study, of human thymus T cells. In that study: Thymus pieces cut out during corrective heart surgery were the tissue that was used. Among thymic and blood repertoires, usage of V and J genes appeared biased. A high degree of thymic repertoire overlap among unrelated individuals was reported in related research.

The TCR originated in a boy in the first two years of life with a congenital heart defect. Sequenced material: thymocytes. The chain uses TRBV9 and TRBJ1-5; 9 nucleotides align to TRBD1. The CDR3 DNA is TGTGCCAGCAGCGCAGGGACAGGGCTCACGCATAGCAATCAGCCCCAGCATTTT. Translated: CASSAGTGLTHSNQPQHF. Filled out from reference TRBV9 and TRBJ1-5, the complete variable domain reads DSGVTQTPKHLITATGQRVTLRCSPRSGDLSVYWYQQSLDQGLQFLIQYYNGEERAKGNILERFSAQQFPDLHSELNLSSLELGDSALYFCASSAGTGLTHSNQPQHFGDGTRLSIL.